This TCR beta chain was retrieved from a study of CD8 T cells in ankylosing spondylitis. Study-wide results and limits: Fewer than 10 highly homologous variants made up a TCR beta motif that seemed to typify ankylosing spondylitis blood. There was reportedly significant enrichment of clones that were disease-linked in matched ankylosing spondylitis synovial fluid. Disease-linked clones proved CD8+ and comparatively uncommon in peripheral blood.

Germline V gene data show CDR1 as SQVTM and CDR2 as ANQGSEA. The CDR3 covers 13 residues. V lost 0 bases and J 1 base, leaving 6 bases between the germline ends. Quantitative 5'-RACE was performed with molecular barcodes, and it yielded the TCR beta libraries. TCRdb re-derived calls from the 5' RACE reads in MiXCR, one entry per CDR3 protein. This sample has around 480,000 distinct CDR3 sequences, with approximately 17% found just once. In this sample, this clonotype turned up a few times. Its antigen is not known. The clonotype comes from a male donor with ankylosing spondylitis. The sample consisted of blood, either unsorted or a sorted T cell fraction (not recorded which). V and J are TRBV29-1 and TRBJ1-2; D unresolved. The CDR3 DNA reads TGCAGCGTTGAAGATCCAGATAACTATGGCTACACCTTC. It translates to CSVEDPDNYGYTF.